This TCR beta chain originates from a study of T cell responses to AZD1222 COVID-19 vaccine (dated by TCRdb to the early 2020s). About the full investigation: A total of under 250 trial participants underwent TCR sequencing, of whom about 210 had received two doses of AZD1222 and around 26 had received two doses of the MenACWY control vaccine. Enrollment into the trials was organized by age into subgroups of 18-55, 56-69 and 70-plus years, and those subgroups contained around 150, 28 and 57 TCR-sequenced participants, respectively. Overall study outcomes, separate from this receptor: Participants were mostly white British and included more females than males, and it was suggested by the authors that clonal diversity may have been underestimated. CD4 TCRs associated with the vaccine covered the entire spike protein, and the dominant responses were in regions 160-218 and 743-854. Spike-specific TCR breadth and depth rose significantly after two AZD1222 doses compared with day 0 and with MenACWY recipients. Only six AZD1222 recipients were SARS-CoV-2 seropositive at baseline, limiting conclusions about previously exposed vaccinees. In the small 56-69-year group, the increase in depth fell short of significance, most likely because of low power. Because no samples from the day 14 peak response were available, repertoires could be characterized only after the peak T cell response. Nearly half of unique spike-specific TCRs reportedly recognized epitopes outside regions mutated in the B.1.351 and B.1.1.7 variants.

Regarding this clone: Its recognized antigen is unknown. Base quality data are lacking; no much larger clone is found one base away.

The CDR3 regions of human TCRbeta chains were analyzed by immunosequencing. The authors' analysis ran thus. Repertoire TCRs were matched against a reference library of SARS-CoV-2-specific TCRs generated with the MIRA antigen-specificity platform. Breadth meant the fraction of unique TCRs that were SARS-CoV-2-associated, whereas depth meant the fraction of total T cells that were SARS-CoV-2-associated. Using the MIRA data, each spike-specific TCR was assigned both to the spike region to which the TCR was reactive and to a CD4 or CD8 class. Log10-transformed breadth and depth values were compared by one-way ANOVA with Sidak's multiple comparisons tests. The table was pulled from immuneACCESS by TCRdb, which kept in-frame rearrangements only. Such tables lose some clones; where checked, under half of the loss comes from unresolved V genes, and the rest has no known cause. V, J and clone size are taken as reported in that table, and D and trimming were inferred from the DNA itself. The table for this sample lists roughly 200,000 clones; around 94% of them were counted only once. The ten largest clones add up to around 1.7% of the sample.

Explained via the paper, the time point label denotes: about 28 days (+/-7) after the second vaccine dose. This specimen's treatment or condition label, interpreted: meningococcal conjugate vaccine given as trial control. Samples from vaccinated people were obtained from the UK trials COV001 and COV002, which included a single-blind randomized controlled phase 2/3 trial of AZD1222 (ChAdOx1 nCoV-19) in healthy adults. Trial participant PBMC samples were collected at day 0 and day 28 after the second dose for TCRbeta chain sequencing. V is clipped by 3 bases and J by 3 bases, and the sequence between their germline boundaries is 6 bases long. Looking up the germline V gene (reference sequence) yields CDR1 LGHDT and CDR2 YNNKEL. The CDR3, cysteine through phenylalanine, is 12 amino acids long. This entry keeps only the CDR3 DNA: 36 bases, framed from base 1.

Here the chain combines TRBV3-1 (or the pseudogene TRBV3-2) and TRBJ2-7; too little of a D gene remains to name it. The material was peripheral blood, obtained 28 days after the second dose of the MenACWY control vaccine. This receptor was identified in an adult who received the MenACWY meningococcal vaccine as a control. The CDR3 has the sequence CASSHNSYEQYF. The bases are TGTGCCAGCAGCCACAACAGCTACGAGCAGTACTTC.